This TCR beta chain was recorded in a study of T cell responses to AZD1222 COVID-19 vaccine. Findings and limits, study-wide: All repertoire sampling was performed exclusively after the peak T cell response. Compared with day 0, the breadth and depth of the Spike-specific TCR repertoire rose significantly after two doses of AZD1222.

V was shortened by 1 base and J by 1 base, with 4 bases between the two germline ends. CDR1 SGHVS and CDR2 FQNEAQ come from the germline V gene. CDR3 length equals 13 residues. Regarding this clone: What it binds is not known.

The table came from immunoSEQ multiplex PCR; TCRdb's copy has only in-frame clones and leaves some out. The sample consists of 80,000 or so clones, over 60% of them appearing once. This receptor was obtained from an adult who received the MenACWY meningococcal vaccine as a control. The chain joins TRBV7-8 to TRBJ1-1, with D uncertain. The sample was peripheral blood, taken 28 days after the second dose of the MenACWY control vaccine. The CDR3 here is CASSLGQNTEAFF. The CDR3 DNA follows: TGTGCCAGCAGCTTAGGGCAGAACACTGAAGCTTTCTTT.